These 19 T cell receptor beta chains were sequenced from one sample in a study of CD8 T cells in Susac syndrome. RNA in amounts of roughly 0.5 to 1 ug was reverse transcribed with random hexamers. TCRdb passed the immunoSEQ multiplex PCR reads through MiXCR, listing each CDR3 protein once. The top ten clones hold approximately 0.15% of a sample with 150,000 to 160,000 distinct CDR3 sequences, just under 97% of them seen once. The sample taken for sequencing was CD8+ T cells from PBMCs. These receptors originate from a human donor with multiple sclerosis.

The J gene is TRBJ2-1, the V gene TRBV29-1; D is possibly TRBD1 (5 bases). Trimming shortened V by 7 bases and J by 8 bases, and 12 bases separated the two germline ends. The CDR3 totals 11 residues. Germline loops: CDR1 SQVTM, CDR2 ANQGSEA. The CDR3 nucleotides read TGCAGCGCTACAGGTCCCGATGAGCAGTTCTTC. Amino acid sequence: CSATGPDEQFF.

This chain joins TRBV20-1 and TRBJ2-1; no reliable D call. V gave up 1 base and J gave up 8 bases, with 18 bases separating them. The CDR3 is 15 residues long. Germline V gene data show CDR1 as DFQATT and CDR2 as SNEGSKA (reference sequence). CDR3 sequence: CSARGRDHLPDEQFF. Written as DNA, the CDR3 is TGCAGTGCTAGAGGAAGGGATCACCTTCCCGATGAGCAGTTCTTC.

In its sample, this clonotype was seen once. The CDR3 reads CASSLEGTSYEQYF. As DNA, the CDR3 is TGTGCCAGTAGCCTTGAGGGGACCTCCTACGAGCAGTACTTC. The chain employs TRBV19 and TRBJ2-7; D is perhaps TRBD1 or TRBD2 (5 bases each). Trimming removed 6 bases at V and 0 bases at J, with 12 bases between. Per germline, CDR1 LNHDA and CDR2 SQIVND (reference sequence). This CDR3 is 14 amino acids long.

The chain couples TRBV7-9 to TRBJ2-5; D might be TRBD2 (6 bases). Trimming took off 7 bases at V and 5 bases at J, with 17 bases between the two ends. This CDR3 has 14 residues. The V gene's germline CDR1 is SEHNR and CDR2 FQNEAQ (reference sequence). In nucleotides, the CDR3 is TGTGCCAGCACCGACGGTATGGAGGGGGAGACCCAGTACTTC. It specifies CASTDGMEGETQYF. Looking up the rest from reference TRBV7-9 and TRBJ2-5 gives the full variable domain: DTGVSQNPRHKITKRGQNVTFRCDPISEHNRLYWYRQTLGQGPEFLTYFQNEAQLEKSRLLSDRFSAERPKGSFSTLEIQRTEQGDSAMYLCASTDGMEGETQYFGPGTRLLVL.

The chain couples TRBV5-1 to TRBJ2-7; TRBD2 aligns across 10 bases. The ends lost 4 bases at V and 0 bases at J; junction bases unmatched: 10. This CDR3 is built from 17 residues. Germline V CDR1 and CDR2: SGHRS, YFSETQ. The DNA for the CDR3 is TGCGCCAGCAGCCCTCACCCCGGGACTAGCGACTCCTACGAGCAGTACGTC. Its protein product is CASSPHPGTSDSYEQYV.

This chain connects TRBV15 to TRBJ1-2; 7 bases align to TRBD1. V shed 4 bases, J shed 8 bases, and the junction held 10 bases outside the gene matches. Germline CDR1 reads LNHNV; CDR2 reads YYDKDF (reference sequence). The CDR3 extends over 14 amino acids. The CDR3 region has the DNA TGTGCCACCAGCATAATCCGGGACAGAATCGGCTACACCTTC. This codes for CATSIIRDRIGYTF.

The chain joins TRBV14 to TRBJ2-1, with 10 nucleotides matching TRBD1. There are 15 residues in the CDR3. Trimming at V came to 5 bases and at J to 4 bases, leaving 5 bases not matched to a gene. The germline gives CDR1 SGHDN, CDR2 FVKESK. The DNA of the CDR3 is TGTGCCAGCAGCTATGGGACAGGGGCTTACAATGAGCAGTTCTTC. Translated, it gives CASSYGTGAYNEQFF.

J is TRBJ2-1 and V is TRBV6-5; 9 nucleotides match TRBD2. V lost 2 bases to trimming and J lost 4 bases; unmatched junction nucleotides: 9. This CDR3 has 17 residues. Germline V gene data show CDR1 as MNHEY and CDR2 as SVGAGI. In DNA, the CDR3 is TGTGCCAGCAGTTACCGACCCCCAGCGGGGGGTTACAATGAGCAGTTCTTC. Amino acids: CASSYRPPAGGYNEQFF.

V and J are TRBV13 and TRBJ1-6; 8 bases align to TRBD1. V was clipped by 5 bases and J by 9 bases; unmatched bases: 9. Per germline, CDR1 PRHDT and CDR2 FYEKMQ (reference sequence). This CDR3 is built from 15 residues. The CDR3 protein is CASSTQDREGSPLHF. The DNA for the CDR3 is TGTGCCAGCAGCACCCAGGACAGGGAAGGTTCACCCCTCCACTTT.

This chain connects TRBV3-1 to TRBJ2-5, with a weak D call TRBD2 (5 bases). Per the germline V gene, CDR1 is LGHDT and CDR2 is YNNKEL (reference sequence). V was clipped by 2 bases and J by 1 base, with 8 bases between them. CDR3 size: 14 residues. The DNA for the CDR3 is TGTGCCAGCAGCCAATTCGGGGTCCAAGAGACCCAGTACTTC. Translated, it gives CASSQFGVQETQYF.

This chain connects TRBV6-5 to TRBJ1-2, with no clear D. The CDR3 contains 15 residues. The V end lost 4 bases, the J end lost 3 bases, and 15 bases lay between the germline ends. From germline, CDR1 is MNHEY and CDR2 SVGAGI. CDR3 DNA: TGTGCCAGCAGTTCGCTCGAAGCGACGTACTATGGCTACACCTTC. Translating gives CASSSLEATYYGYTF.

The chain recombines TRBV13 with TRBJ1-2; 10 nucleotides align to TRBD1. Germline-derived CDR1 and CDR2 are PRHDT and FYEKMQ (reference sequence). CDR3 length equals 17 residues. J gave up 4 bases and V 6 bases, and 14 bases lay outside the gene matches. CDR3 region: CASRAGTGENFRYGYTF. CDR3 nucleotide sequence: TGTGCCAGCAGGGCCGGGACAGGGGAGAATTTTCGCTATGGCTACACCTTC.

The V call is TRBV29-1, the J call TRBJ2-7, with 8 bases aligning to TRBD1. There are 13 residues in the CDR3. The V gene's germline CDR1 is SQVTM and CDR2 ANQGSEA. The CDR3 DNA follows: TGCAGTTACAGGACAGGGAGCTCCTACGAGCAGTACTTC. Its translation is CSYRTGSSYEQYF.

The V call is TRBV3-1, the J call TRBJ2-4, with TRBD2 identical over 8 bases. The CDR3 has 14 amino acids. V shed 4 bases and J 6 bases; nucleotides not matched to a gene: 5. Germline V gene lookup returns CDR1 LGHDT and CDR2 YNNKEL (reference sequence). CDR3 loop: CASSRGLESNIQYF. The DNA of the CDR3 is TGTGCCAGCAGCCGGGGACTAGAATCAAACATTCAGTACTTC.

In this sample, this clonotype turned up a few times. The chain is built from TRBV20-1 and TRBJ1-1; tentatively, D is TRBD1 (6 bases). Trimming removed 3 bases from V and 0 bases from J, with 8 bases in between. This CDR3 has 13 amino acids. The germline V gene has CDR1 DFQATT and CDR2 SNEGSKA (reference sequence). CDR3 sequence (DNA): TGCAGTGCTAGGGGGGGCATGAACACTGAAGCTTTCTTT. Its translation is CSARGGMNTEAFF.

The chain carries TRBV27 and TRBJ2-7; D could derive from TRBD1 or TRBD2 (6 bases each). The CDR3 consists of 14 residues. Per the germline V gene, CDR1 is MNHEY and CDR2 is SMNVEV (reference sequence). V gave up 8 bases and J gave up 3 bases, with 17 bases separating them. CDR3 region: CASGGLPGGYEQYF. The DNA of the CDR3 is TGTGCCAGCGGGGGGCTTCCGGGTGGCTACGAGCAGTACTTC.

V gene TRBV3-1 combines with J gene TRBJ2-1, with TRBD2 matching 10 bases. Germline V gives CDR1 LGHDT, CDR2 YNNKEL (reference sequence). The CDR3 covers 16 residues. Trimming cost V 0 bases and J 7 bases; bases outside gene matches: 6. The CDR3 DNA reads TGTGCCAGCAGCCAAGATTCGGGTAGCGGGGGGAATGAGCAGTTCTTC. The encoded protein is CASSQDSGSGGNEQFF.

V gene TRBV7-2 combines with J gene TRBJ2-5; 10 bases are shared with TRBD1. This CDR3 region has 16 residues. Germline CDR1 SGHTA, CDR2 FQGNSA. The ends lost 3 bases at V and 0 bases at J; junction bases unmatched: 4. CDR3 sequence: CASSFPGQGNQETQYF. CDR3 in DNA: TGTGCCAGCAGCTTCCCGGGACAGGGGAACCAAGAGACCCAGTACTTC. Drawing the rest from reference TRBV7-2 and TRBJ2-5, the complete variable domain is GAGVSQSPSNKVTEKGKDVELRCDPISGHTALYWYRQSLGQGLEFLIYFQGNSAPDKSGLPSDRFSAERTGGSVSTLTIQRTQQEDSAVYLCASSFPGQGNQETQYFGPGTRLLVL.

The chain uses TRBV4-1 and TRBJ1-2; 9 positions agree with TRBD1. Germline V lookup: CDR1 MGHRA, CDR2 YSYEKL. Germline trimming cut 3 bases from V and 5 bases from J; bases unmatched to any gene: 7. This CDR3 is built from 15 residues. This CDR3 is CASSHEGQGTYGYTF. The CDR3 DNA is TGCGCCAGCAGCCACGAGGGACAGGGAACATATGGCTACACCTTC.